A selection of T cell receptor beta chains follows, all from one sample in a study of blood T cell repertoires in COVID-19. The method was immunoSEQ multiplex PCR; TCRdb's version includes in-frame clones alone and lacks a portion of them. The table shows approximately 5,500 clones, with about 88% occurring only once. Sequenced sample: peripheral blood. The source is a woman of 80 years or more with acute or convalescent COVID-19. CDR3s include the opening cysteine and the closing phenylalanine or tryptophan. Clone size is given for some rows only: seen once, a few or many times, or a class if the clone is expanded.

v_call	clone_size	j_call	cdr3_aa
TRBV28	once	TRBJ1-1	CASMGPNTEAFF
TRBV7-9	.	TRBJ2-1	CASRWDRTYNEQFF
TRBV6-4	.	TRBJ1-2	CARLLSGLAGYTF
TRBV3-1/TRBV3-2	.	TRBJ2-2	CASSQRTANTGELFF
TRBV7-9	.	TRBJ2-1	CASTRGLNEQFF
TRBV5-1	.	TRBJ2-7	CASSLASSGEADEQYF
TRBV30	.	TRBJ1-3	CAWSVGGSAGNTIYF
TRBV6-6	.	TRBJ2-5	CASSHSYPQETQYF
TRBV3-1/TRBV3-2	.	TRBJ1-6	CASSQALGDSPLHF
TRBV18	.	TRBJ2-3	CASSPASGRDTQYF
TRBV2	few	TRBJ1-1	CASSDGSTEAFF
TRBV6-1	.	TRBJ1-2	CASSEGQKNLYGYTF
TRBV6-5	once	TRBJ1-5	CASSYSSGGSQPQHF
TRBV2	.	TRBJ2-3	CASSGALGPTDTQYF
TRBV4-1	.	TRBJ1-2	CASSQDYSGTGQKGYTF
TRBV2	.	TRBJ2-3	CASSANRDRGVDTQYF
TRBV5-1	few	TRBJ1-1	CASRSGAGNTEAFF
TRBV7-2	.	TRBJ2-1	CASGGGRYNEQFF
TRBV5-5	.	TRBJ2-1	CASSNQGASSYNEQFF
TRBV7-9	.	TRBJ2-5	CASANRERETQYF
TRBV27	.	TRBJ2-7	CASSLQGGWVVFLHF
TRBV18	once	TRBJ2-7	CASSPTIWAGGNEQYF
TRBV3-1/TRBV3-2	.	TRBJ2-4	CASSQGIGRLNIQYF
TRBV30	.	TRBJ1-4	CAWGQQKRATNEKLFF
TRBV29-1	.	TRBJ2-5	CSVLPGQGFGETQYF
TRBV9	.	TRBJ1-3	CASSGTASGNTIYF
TRBV5-5	.	TRBJ2-5	CASSFLGTGGETQYF
TRBV10-3	once	TRBJ1-5	CAIRTGANQPQHF
TRBV2	.	TRBJ1-5	CASREIQGGNQPQHF
TRBV11-2	.	TRBJ1-6	CASSLVEGSPLHF
TRBV6-5	.	TRBJ1-2	CASSYLKGQVQGYTF
TRBV10-3	.	TRBJ1-1	CASQEINTEAFF
TRBV9	.	TRBJ1-2	CASSADGGYYGYTF
TRBV28	.	TRBJ1-1	CASVGSGLWNTEAFF
TRBV18	few	TRBJ2-2	CASSPASTGELFF
TRBV27	.	TRBJ1-1	CASSLAQGGNTEAFF
TRBV29-1	.	TRBJ1-2	CSVRPGASGYTF
TRBV19	.	TRBJ1-2	CASSIVHSNYGYTF
TRBV7-8	.	TRBJ2-2	CASSSPTGGANTGELFF
TRBV6-4	few	TRBJ1-5	CASREPGHLYSNQPQHF
TRBV7-9	once	TRBJ2-7	CASSLRTTYEQYF
TRBV5-5	.	TRBJ2-1	CASSPTSGGASPGEQFF
TRBV6-1	.	TRBJ1-2	CASSEWRPHTSGYTF
TRBV3-1/TRBV3-2	.	TRBJ2-5	CASSQRLAGGPSGETQYF
TRBV3-1/TRBV3-2	.	TRBJ2-5	CASSKLRTSRKETQYF
TRBV7-2	.	TRBJ2-5	CASSLTGSLQETQYF
TRBV11-2	.	TRBJ2-5	CASSVGVAGEGETQYF
TRBV19	.	TRBJ1-5	CASNKGQGDQPQHF
TRBV5-5	once	TRBJ2-3	CASSRTGQGVADTQYF
TRBV4-1	.	TRBJ1-2	CASSQLQTRGYTF
TRBV11-2	.	TRBJ2-3	CASSQGSTDTQYF
TRBV5-1	few	TRBJ1-1	CASSATGGELSEAFF